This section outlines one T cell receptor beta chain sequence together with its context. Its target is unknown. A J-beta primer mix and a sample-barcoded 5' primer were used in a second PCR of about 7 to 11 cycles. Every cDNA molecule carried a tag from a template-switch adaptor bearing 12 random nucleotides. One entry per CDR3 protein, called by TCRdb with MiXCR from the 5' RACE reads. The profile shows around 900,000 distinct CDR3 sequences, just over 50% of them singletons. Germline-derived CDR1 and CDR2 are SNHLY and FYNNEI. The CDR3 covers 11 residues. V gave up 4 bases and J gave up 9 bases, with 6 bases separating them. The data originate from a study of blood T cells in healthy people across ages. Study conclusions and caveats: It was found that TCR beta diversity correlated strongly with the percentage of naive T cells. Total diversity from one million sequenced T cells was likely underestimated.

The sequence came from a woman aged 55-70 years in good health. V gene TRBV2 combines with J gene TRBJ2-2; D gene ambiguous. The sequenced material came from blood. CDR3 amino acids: CASSVGRELFF. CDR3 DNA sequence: TGTGCCAGCAGTGTTGGCAGGGAGCTGTTTTTT.